This T cell receptor beta chain emerged from a study of T-cell memory formation after mild COVID-19. Study summary: TCR clustering was largely donor specific.

This clonotype has only a few counts. The CDR3 loop spans 15 amino acids. Germline CDR1 reads MGHRA; CDR2 reads YSYEKL. Trimming took 5 bases from V and 6 from J, leaving 16 bases between them. TCRdb reprocessed the 5' RACE reads via MiXCR and lists one record per CDR3 protein. The sample has some 250,000 distinct CDR3 sequences; about a sixth are singletons. This clonotype originated in a man between 18 and 29 years old who had mild COVID-19 (a few samples of this study predate the infection). Cell type and time point are not known. Sequenced sample: PBMCs or a T cell subset sorted from them (not recorded which). The V gene is TRBV4-1, the J gene TRBJ2-2; a possible D gene is TRBD1 (5 bases). Here the CDR3 reads CASSTDSLEPGELFF. The CDR3, as DNA: TGCGCCAGCAGCACCGACAGTCTAGAACCCGGGGAGCTGTTTTTT.